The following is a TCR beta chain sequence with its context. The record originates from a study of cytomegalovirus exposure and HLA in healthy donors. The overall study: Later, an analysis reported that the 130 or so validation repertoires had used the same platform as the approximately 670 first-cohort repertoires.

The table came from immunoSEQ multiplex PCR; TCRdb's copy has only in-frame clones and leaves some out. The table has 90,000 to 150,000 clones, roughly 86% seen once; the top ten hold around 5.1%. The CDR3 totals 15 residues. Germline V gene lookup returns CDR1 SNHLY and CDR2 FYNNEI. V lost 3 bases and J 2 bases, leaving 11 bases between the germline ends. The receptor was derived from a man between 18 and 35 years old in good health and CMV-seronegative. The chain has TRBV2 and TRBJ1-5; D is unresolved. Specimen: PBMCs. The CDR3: CASSEQSGGNQPQHF. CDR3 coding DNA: TGTGCCAGCAGTGAGCAGTCGGGAGGCAATCAGCCCCAGCATTTT. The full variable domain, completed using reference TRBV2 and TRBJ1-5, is EPEVTQTPSHQVTQMGQEVILRCVPISNHLYFYWYRQILGQKVEFLVSFYNNEISEKSEIFDDQFSVERPDGSNFTLKIRSTKLEDSAMYFCASSEQSGGNQPQHFGDGTRLSIL.